Listed below are T cell receptor beta chains from one sample, sequenced in a study of cytomegalovirus exposure and HLA in healthy donors. Sequenced by immunoSEQ multiplex PCR; TCRdb stores in-frame clones only, minus some. The sample has approximately 200,000 clones; about 77% are singletons. Sequencing input: PBMCs. All receptors come from a woman younger than 45 in good health and CMV-seropositive. CDR3s include the opening cysteine and the closing phenylalanine or tryptophan. D genes are given only for firm matches. The size entry is marked missing in some rows and otherwise reads once, few, many or a size class.

TRBJ1-2 | . | TRBV5-1 | TRBD1 | TGCGCCAGCAGCTCCCAGGGGGGGGGACAGGGGGCCAAGAATGGCTACACCTTC | CASSSQGGGQGAKNGYTF
TRBJ1-5 | . | TRBV28 | . | TGTGCCAGCAGTTTGAGGGCCGCGTATCAGCCCCAGCATTTT | CASSLRAAYQPQHF
TRBJ2-3 | few | TRBV11-2 | TRBD2 | TGTGCCAGTCGGCTCGGCGGGGGGCCCACAGATACGCAGTATTTT | CASRLGGGPTDTQYF
TRBJ1-1 | . | TRBV6-5 | . | TGTGCCAGCAGTTACGGTCTCGGTAACACTGAAGCTTTCTTT | CASSYGLGNTEAFF
TRBJ2-3 | few | TRBV7-9 | TRBD1 | TGTGCCAGCAGCTCAAGAGGGGGCCGACACACAGATACGCAGTATTTT | CASSSRGGRHTDTQYF
TRBJ2-7 | . | TRBV6-6 | . | TGTGCCAGCAGTTACTCCCAGGGTCCCTACGAGCAGTACTTC | CASSYSQGPYEQYF
TRBJ1-1 | few | TRBV27 | . | TGTGCCAGCAGTCGGGCAGGGGTTGGTACTGAAGCTTTCTTT | CASSRAGVGTEAFF
TRBJ1-6 | once | TRBV9 | TRBD1 | TGTGCCAGCAGCGTATCCGGGACAGGGAATTCACCCCTCCACTTT | CASSVSGTGNSPLHF
TRBJ2-6 | . | TRBV14 | . | TGTGCCAGCAGCCGGCGCGCCGGGTCTGGGGCCAACGTCCTGACTTTC | CASSRRAGSGANVLTF
TRBJ1-4 | once | TRBV25-1 | . | TGTGCCAGCAGTGGTCCTAGAATAAGCGGGGAAAAACTGTTTTTT | CASSGPRISGEKLFF
TRBJ2-5 | once | TRBV6-1 | TRBD1 | TGTGCCAGCAGATGGACAGGGGAAGAGACCCAGTACTTC | CASRWTGEETQYF
TRBJ1-1 | once | TRBV7-9 | . | TGTGCCAGCAGCTTAAATCCGGGCGGGGGCGCTGAAGCTTTCTTT | CASSLNPGGGAEAFF
TRBJ2-3 | . | TRBV27 | TRBD1 | TGTGCCAGCCGTAACAGGGGGCACACAGATACGCAGTATTTT | CASRNRGHTDTQYF
TRBJ2-3 | few | TRBV11-2 | TRBD2 | TGTGCCAGCAGCTTATATGGGGGGGCGGGAGGGCCAGATACGCAGTATTTT | CASSLYGGAGGPDTQYF
TRBJ1-1 | few | TRBV19 | . | TGTGCCAGTAGTATGGTTACTATGAACACTGAAGCTTTCTTT | CASSMVTMNTEAFF